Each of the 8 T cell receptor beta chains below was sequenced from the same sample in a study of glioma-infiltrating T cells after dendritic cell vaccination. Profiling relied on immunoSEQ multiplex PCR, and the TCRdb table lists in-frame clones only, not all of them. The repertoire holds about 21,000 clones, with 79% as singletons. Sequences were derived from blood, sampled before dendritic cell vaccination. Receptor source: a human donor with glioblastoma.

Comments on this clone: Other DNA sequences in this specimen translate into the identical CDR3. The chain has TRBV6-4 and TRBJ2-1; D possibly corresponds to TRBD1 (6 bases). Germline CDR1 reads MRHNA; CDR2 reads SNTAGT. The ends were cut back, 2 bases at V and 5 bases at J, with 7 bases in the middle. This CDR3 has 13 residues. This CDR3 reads CASSDRDNNEQFF. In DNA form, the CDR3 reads TGTGCCAGCAGTGACAGGGACAACAATGAGCAGTTCTTC.

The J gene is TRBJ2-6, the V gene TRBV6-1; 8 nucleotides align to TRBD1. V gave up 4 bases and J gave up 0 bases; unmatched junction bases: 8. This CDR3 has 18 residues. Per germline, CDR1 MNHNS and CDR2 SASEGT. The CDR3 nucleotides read TGTGCCAGCAGTGTAAGGGGACAGGTTAGCTCTGGGGCCAACGTCCTGACTTTC. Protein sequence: CASSVRGQVSSGANVLTF.

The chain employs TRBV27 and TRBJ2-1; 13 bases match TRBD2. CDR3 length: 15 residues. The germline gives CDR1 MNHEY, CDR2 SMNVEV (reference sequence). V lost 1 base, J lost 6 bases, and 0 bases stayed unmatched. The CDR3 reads CASSLWTSGSNEQFF. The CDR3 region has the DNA TGTGCCAGCAGTTTATGGACTAGCGGGAGCAATGAGCAGTTCTTC.

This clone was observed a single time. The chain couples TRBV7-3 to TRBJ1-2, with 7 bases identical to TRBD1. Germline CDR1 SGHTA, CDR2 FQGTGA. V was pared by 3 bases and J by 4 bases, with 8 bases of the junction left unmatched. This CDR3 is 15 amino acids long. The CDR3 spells CASSLGDSPSYGYTF. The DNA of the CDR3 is TGTGCCAGCAGCTTGGGGGACAGCCCTTCCTATGGCTACACCTTC.

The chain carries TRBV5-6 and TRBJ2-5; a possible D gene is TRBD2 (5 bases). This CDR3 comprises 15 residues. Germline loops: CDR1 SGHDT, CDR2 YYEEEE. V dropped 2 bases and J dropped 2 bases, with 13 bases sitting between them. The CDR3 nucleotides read TGTGCCAGCAGCTTAAGGGAGCGGCCACAAGAGACCCAGTACTTC. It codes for CASSLRERPQETQYF.

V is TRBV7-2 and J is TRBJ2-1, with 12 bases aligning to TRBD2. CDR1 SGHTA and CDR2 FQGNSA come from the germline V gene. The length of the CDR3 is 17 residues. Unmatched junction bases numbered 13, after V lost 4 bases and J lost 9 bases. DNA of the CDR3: TGTGCCAGCAGCTCGCTGACTAGCGGGAGTGGGATTGGTGAGCAGTTCTTC. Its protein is CASSSLTSGSGIGEQFF.

DNA of the CDR3: TGTGCCAGCACCCCCAGTTCGGCGGGCGGGAAATTAACCGGGGAGCTGTTTTTT. This gives the protein CASTPSSAGGKLTGELFF. The rearrangement joins TRBV21-1 to TRBJ2-2; the D segment call TRBD2 is taken from the table without a DNA check. TRBV21-1 is designated a pseudogene. This CDR3 is built from 18 residues.

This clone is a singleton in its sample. The CDR3 loop is CASSLQSGAGVRQFF. The CDR3 coding sequence is TGTGCCAGCAGCTTACAGTCGGGGGCGGGAGTTAGGCAGTTCTTC. The chain joins TRBV7-3 to TRBJ2-1; possibly TRBD2 for D (7 bases). This CDR3 is 15 amino acids long. Trimming pared 2 bases from V and 12 bases from J, leaving 20 bases between. Germline CDR1 reads SGHTA; CDR2 reads FQGTGA.